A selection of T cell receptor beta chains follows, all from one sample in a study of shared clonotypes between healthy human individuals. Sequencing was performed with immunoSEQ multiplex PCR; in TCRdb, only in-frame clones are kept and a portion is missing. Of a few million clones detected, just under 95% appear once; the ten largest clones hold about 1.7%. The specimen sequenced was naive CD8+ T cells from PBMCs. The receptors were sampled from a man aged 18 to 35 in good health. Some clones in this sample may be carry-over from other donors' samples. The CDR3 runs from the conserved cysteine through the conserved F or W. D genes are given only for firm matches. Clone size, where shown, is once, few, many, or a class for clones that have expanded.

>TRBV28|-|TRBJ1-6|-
TGTGCCAGCAGTTTAGCGGGAGATTCACCCCTCCACTTT
CASSLAGDSPLHF
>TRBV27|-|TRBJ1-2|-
TGTGCCAGCAGTCCTAGCTATTGGGCACAGACTAACTATGGCTACACCTTC
CASSPSYWAQTNYGYTF
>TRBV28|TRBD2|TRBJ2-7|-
TGTGCCAGCAGTTCCGCCCCCGTAGCGGGAGGAGGTTTGGGGTCCTACGAGCAGTACTTC
CASSSAPVAGGGLGSYEQYF
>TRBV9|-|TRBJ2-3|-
TGTGCCAGCAGCGTTGGGGGGGCGAGCACAGATACGCAGTATTTT
CASSVGGASTDTQYF
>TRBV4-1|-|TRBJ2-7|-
TGCGCCAGCAGCCAAGATCCTGACAGCGCCCTTCCATCCTACGAGCAGTACTTC
CASSQDPDSALPSYEQYF
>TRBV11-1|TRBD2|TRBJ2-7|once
TGTGCCACTAGCGGGAGCTCCTACGAGCAGTACTTC
CATSGSSYEQYF
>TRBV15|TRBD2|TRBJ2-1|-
TGTGCCACCACTCACGGACTAGCGGATTACAATGAGCAGTTCTTC
CATTHGLADYNEQFF
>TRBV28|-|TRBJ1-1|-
TGTGCCAGCAGTTTACCCCTGGCCTCGAACACTGAAGCTTTCTTT
CASSLPLASNTEAFF
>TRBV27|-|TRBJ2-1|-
TGTGCCAGCAGTCCCTCGATACCCTACAATGAGCAGTTCTTC
CASSPSIPYNEQFF
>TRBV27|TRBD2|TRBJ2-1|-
TGTGCCAGCAGTATACTAGCGGGAGGGCCCAATGAGCAGTTCTTC
CASSILAGGPNEQFF
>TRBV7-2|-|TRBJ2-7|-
TGTGCCAGCAGCTTCCTAGGAGGCGAGCAGTACTTC
CASSFLGGEQYF
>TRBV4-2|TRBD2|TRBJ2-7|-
TGTGCCAGCAGCCCGAGGCCCCTTAGCGGGATGTCCTACGAGCAGTACTTC
CASSPRPLSGMSYEQYF
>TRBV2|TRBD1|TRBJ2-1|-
TGTGCCAGCAGTGGACAGGGGATCCCCTCCTACAATGAGCAGTTCTTC
CASSGQGIPSYNEQFF
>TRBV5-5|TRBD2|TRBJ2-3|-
TGTGCCAGCGGGACTAGCGGGAGTGCAGATACGCAGTATTTT
CASGTSGSADTQYF
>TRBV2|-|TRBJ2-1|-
TGTGCCAGCAGTGATTTAGCGGAGCCATACAATGAGCAGTTCTTC
CASSDLAEPYNEQFF
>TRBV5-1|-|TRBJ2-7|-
TGCGCCAGCAGCTTGGGGACTCTCCTGCACTTC
CASSLGTLLHF
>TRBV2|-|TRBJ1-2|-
TGTGCCAGCAGTGCTTCCGGGACCTTCTATGGCTACACCTTC
CASSASGTFYGYTF
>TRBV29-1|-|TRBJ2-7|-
TGCAGCGTTGCGCCAGGGCGCTACTACGAGCAGTACTTC
CSVAPGRYYEQYF
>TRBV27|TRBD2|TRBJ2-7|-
TGTGCCAGCAGGACGACGGGGACTAGCGGGAGGAGCGAGCAGTACTTC
CASRTTGTSGRSEQYF
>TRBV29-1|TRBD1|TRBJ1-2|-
TGCAGCGTTCTCTCACAGGGGGCCTATGGCTACACCTTC
CSVLSQGAYGYTF
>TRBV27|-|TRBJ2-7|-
TGTGCCAGCAGTTTCGCTGTCTCCTACGAGCAGTACTTC
CASSFAVSYEQYF
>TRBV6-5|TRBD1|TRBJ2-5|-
TGTGCCAGCAAACCCGGACAGGGGGCGGGAGAGACCCAGTACTTC
CASKPGQGAGETQYF
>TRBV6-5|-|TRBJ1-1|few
TGTGCCAGCAGCCCCCGTTACAGCTTGGACACTGAAGCTTTCTTT
CASSPRYSLDTEAFF
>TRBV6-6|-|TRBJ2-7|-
TGTGCCAGCAGACCTGGAGGAGGCTACTCCTACGAGCAGTACTTC
CASRPGGGYSYEQYF
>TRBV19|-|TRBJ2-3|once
TGTGCCAGTAGTATTGTTCCAGATACGCAGTATTTT
CASSIVPDTQYF
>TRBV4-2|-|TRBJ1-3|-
TGTGCCAGCAGCCAAGTTGGTAGTGGAAACACCATATATTTT
CASSQVGSGNTIYF
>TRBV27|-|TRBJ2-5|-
TGTGCCAGCAGTCCCATATGGGAGACCCAGTACTTC
CASSPIWETQYF
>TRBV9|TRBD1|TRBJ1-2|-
TGTGCCAGCAGCGTAAGCCGACAGGGTGGCAATGGCTACACCTTC
CASSVSRQGGNGYTF
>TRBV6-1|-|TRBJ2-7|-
TGTGCCAGCAGTATGCGGACAGAAAATTACGAGCAGTACTTC
CASSMRTENYEQYF
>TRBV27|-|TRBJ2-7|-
TGTGCCAGCAGTTACCCAGGGTCCTCCTACGAGCAGTACTTC
CASSYPGSSYEQYF
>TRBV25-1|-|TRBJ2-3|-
TGTGCCAGCAGTGAAGTCGGCAGGGGCACAGATACGCAGTATTTT
CASSEVGRGTDTQYF
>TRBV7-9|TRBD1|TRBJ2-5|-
TGTGCCAGCAGCTCCCGACAGGGGGTAGAGACCCAGTACTTC
CASSSRQGVETQYF
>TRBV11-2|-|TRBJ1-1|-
TGTGCCAGCAGCTCTCCAGAGGGGGACACTGAAGCTTTCTTT
CASSSPEGDTEAFF
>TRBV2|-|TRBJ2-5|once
TGTGCCAGCAGGTGGCCCACCCAACAAGAGACCCAGTACTTC
CASRWPTQQETQYF
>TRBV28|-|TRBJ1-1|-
TGTGCCAGCAGTTTATTCGCAGCCTCGAACACTGAAGCTTTCTTT
CASSLFAASNTEAFF
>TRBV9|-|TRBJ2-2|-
TGTGCCAGCAGCGTAGCACCCGGGGAGCTGTTTTTT
CASSVAPGELFF
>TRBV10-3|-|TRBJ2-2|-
TGTGCCATCATTGATCCGGGAGGGGAGCTGTTTTTT
CAIIDPGGELFF
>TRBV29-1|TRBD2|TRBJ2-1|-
TGCAGCGTTGAAGGACTAGCGGGGCTCTCCTACAATGAGCAGTTCTTC
CSVEGLAGLSYNEQFF
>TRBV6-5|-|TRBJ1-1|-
TGTGCCAGCAGTTGTCCAGGGTCCGGAGAGAACACTGAAGCTTTCTTT
CASSCPGSGENTEAFF
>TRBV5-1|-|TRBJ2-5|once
TGCGCCAGCAGCCAACAGGGATGGGAGGGAGAGACCCAGTACTTC
CASSQQGWEGETQYF
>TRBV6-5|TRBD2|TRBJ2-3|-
TGTGCCAGCAGTTACTCGCCAGGGAGGGCAGATACGCAGTATTTT
CASSYSPGRADTQYF
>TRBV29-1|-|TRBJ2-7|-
TGCAGCGTTGGAGACAGAAGCTCCTACGAGCAGTACTTT
CSVGDRSSYEQYF
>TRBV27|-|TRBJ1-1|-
TGTGCCAGCAGTTTGGCACAGAACACTGAAGCTTTCTTT
CASSLAQNTEAFF
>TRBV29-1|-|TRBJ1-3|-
TGCAGCGTTGGCCTATGGGACTCCTCTGGAAACACCATATATTTT
CSVGLWDSSGNTIYF
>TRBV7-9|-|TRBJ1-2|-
TGTGCCAGCAGCTTAGAGGGCAGGGTTCCTACGGAATCCGGCTACACCTTC
CASSLEGRVPTESGYTF
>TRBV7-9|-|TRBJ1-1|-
TGTGCCAGCAGCCGGGGGGACACTGAAGCTTTCTTT
CASSRGDTEAFF
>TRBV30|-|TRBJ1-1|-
TGTGCCTGGAGTGCAGGGTTGAACACTGAAGCTTTCTTT
CAWSAGLNTEAFF
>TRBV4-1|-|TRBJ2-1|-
TGCGCCAGCAGCCAAGCGCACGGGCCCCCTTTAGATTACAATGAGCAGTTCTTC
CASSQAHGPPLDYNEQFF
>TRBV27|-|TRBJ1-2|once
TGTGCCAGCAGTTCCATAGGACCTAGACAGGCCCACGGCTACACCTTC
CASSSIGPRQAHGYTF
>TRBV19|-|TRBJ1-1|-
TGTGCCAGTAGTATAGAAGGACGGGGCATGAACACTGAAGCTTTCTTT
CASSIEGRGMNTEAFF
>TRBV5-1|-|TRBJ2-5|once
TGCGCCAGCAGCGCATGGGACATCCGGGAGACCCAGTACTTC
CASSAWDIRETQYF
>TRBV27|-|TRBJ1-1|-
TGTGCCAGCAGCAGCGACCTTCAGAATGAAGCTTTCTTT
CASSSDLQNEAFF
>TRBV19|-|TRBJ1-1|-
TGTGCCAGTGAGGACAGTGCGAACACTGAAGCTTTCTTT
CASEDSANTEAFF